A single sample gave rise to the 10 T cell receptor beta chains below, sequenced in a study of response to subunit inactivated influenza vaccine. From the RT-PCR reads, TCRdb called clonotypes with MiXCR, one entry per CDR3 protein. The data show 700,000 to 900,000 distinct CDR3 sequences, 21% seen once. This specimen consisted of PBMCs from blood, obtained about 5 days after vaccination. The receptors were sampled from a man aged 45-60 years who received an inactivated influenza vaccine.

V gene TRBV7-8 combines with J gene TRBJ2-1; 8 bases agree with TRBD2. The CDR3 extends over 14 amino acids. With 6 bases clipped from V and 5 bases from J, the junction kept 6 bases outside the gene matches. The V gene's germline CDR1 is SGHVS and CDR2 FQNEAQ. This CDR3 is CASRQREMNNEQFF. DNA for the CDR3: TGTGCCAGCAGGCAGCGGGAGATGAACAATGAGCAGTTCTTC.

There are a few counts of this clonotype. CDR3 bases: TGTGCCAGCAGCTTACGCCCCTCACGGGACAGGGACGGTGAGCTGTTTTTT. This translates into CASSLRPSRDRDGELFF. This rearrangement joins TRBV7-3 to TRBJ2-2; 9 bases align to TRBD1. This CDR3 spans 17 amino acids. V shed 2 bases and J 11 bases; nucleotides not matched to a gene: 15. From germline, CDR1 is SGHTA and CDR2 FQGTGA.

V usage is TRBV4-3 and J usage is TRBJ2-2, with TRBD2 as a possible D gene (5 bases). The germline V and J ends were trimmed by 1 base and 6 bases, with 12 bases remaining between them. Per germline, CDR1 LGHNA and CDR2 YSLEER. CDR3 length equals 15 residues. The CDR3 DNA reads as TGCGCCAGCAGCCAAGCGGGATCGGGTTCCGGGGAGCTGTTTTTT. Protein: CASSQAGSGSGELFF.

The chain recombines TRBV7-3 with TRBJ2-3; 7 bases agree with TRBD1. V trimming: 4 bases; J trimming: 2 bases; junction bases outside the gene matches: 6. CDR1 and CDR2 (germline): SGHTA, FQGTGA. The CDR3 loop spans 15 amino acids. The CDR3 region has the DNA TGTGCCAGCAGCTGGACAGGAGTCCCCACAGATACGCAGTATTTT. Translated: CASSWTGVPTDTQYF. Filled out from reference TRBV7-3 and TRBJ2-3, the complete variable domain reads GAGVSQTPSNKVTEKGKYVELRCDPISGHTALYWYRQSLGQGPEFLIYFQGTGAADDSGLPNDRFFAVRPEGSVSTLKIQRTERGDSAVYLCASSWTGVPTDTQYFGPGTRLTVL.

V and J are TRBV5-1 and TRBJ2-1; 7 bases map to TRBD2. J lost 9 bases, V lost 4 bases, and 4 bases had no gene match. The CDR3 covers 12 residues. Germline CDR1 SGHRS, CDR2 YFSETQ. The CDR3 DNA is TGCGCCAGCAGCCGGGAGGTCGGTGAGCAGTTCTTC. This gives the protein CASSREVGEQFF. Filled out from reference TRBV5-1 and TRBJ2-1, the complete variable domain reads KAGVTQTPRYLIKTRGQQVTLSCSPISGHRSVSWYQQTPGQGLQFLFEYFSETQRNKGNFPGRFSGRQFSNSRSEMNVSTLELGDSALYLCASSREVGEQFFGPGTRLTVL.

This CDR3 reads CSILAGTGETQYF. Here the CDR3 DNA reads TGCAGCATACTAGCGGGAACGGGAGAGACCCAGTACTTC. The chain couples TRBV29-1 to TRBJ2-5; 10 nucleotides line up with TRBD2. Losses at the gene ends were 8 bases for V and 4 bases for J; bases not matched to a gene: 7. CDR3 length: 13 residues. Per the germline V gene, CDR1 is SQVTM and CDR2 is ANQGSEA.

This clonotype was seen only a few times. V and J are TRBV9 and TRBJ2-1, with 16 bases fitting TRBD2. Per germline, CDR1 SGDLS and CDR2 YYNGEE. This CDR3 comprises 20 residues. J gave up 5 bases and V 4 bases, and 15 bases lay outside the gene matches. CDR3 region: CASSTRRGTSGRASDNEQFF. The CDR3 DNA is TGTGCCAGCAGCACACGACGCGGGACTAGCGGGAGGGCCTCGGACAATGAGCAGTTCTTC.

This clonotype occurred a few times. The rearrangement links TRBV20-1 to TRBJ1-4; 9 nucleotides match TRBD1. J was trimmed by 10 bases and V by 5 bases; bases with no gene match: 11. Per the germline V gene, CDR1 is DFQATT and CDR2 is SNEGSKA (reference sequence). The CDR3 loop spans 14 amino acids. The CDR3 here is CSAPYRGQVRKLFF. The DNA for the CDR3 is TGCAGTGCTCCCTACAGGGGGCAGGTACGAAAACTGTTTTTT.

This chain connects TRBV3-1 to TRBJ2-5; possibly TRBD1 for D (6 bases). The CDR3 runs 11 residues. The germline gives CDR1 LGHDT, CDR2 YNNKEL (reference sequence). V lost 2 bases and J lost 9, with 7 bases in between. CDR3 in amino acids: CASSQQGPQYF. The CDR3 DNA reads TGTGCCAGCAGCCAACAGGGGCCCCAGTACTTC.

This clonotype has more than one count but fewer than ten. This chain links TRBV4-2 with TRBJ2-1, with 8 bases identical to TRBD2. V lost 0 bases to trimming and J lost 5 bases; unmatched junction nucleotides: 6. Germline CDR1 reads LGHNA; CDR2 reads YNFKEQ. The CDR3 has 16 amino acids. The CDR3 spells CASSQDPAGVNNEQFF. DNA for the CDR3: TGTGCCAGCAGCCAAGACCCAGCGGGAGTAAACAATGAGCAGTTCTTC.